The 25 T cell receptor beta chains below were found in one sample sequenced in a study of OX40 agonist ivuxolimab in advanced cancers. Measured with immunoSEQ multiplex PCR; TCRdb has only the in-frame clones, and not every one. The table includes tens of thousands of clones, about 86% detected once. Specimen: CD4+ or CD8+ T cells sorted from blood, collected in a trial of the OX40 agonist ivuxolimab. The receptor set was obtained from an adult with an advanced solid tumor such as melanoma, head and neck, liver or kidney cancer.

This rearrangement joins TRBV5-1 to TRBJ1-2; 10 bases are shared with TRBD1. V gave up 2 bases and J gave up 6 bases; unmatched junction bases: 7. In germline, CDR1 is SGHRS, CDR2 YFSETQ. The CDR3 covers 15 residues. CDR3 sequence (DNA): TGCGCCAGCAGCTTTGTCCTTGGGACAGGGGATGGCTACACCTTC. It is translated as CASSFVLGTGDGYTF. The full variable domain, with the rest looked up from reference TRBV5-1 and TRBJ1-2, is KAGVTQTPRYLIKTRGQQVTLSCSPISGHRSVSWYQQTPGQGLQFLFEYFSETQRNKGNFPGRFSGRQFSNSRSEMNVSTLELGDSALYLCASSFVLGTGDGYTFGSGTRLTVV.

The CDR3 here is CASSLSGAEDTQYF. In nucleotides, the CDR3 is TGCGCCAGCAGTCTTAGCGGGGCCGAAGATACGCAGTATTTT. This sequence joins TRBV5-1 and TRBJ2-3; TRBD2 agrees at 8 bases. CDR1 SGHRS and CDR2 YFSETQ come from the germline V gene. The length of the CDR3 is 14 residues. Germline trimming cut 5 bases from V and 5 bases from J; bases unmatched to any gene: 7.

CDR3 DNA: TGTGCCAGCACTCGAACAGGTGAAAACACCATATATTTT. This codes for CASTRTGENTIYF. V and J are TRBV9 and TRBJ1-3; D might be TRBD1 (5 bases). The CDR3 is 13 amino acids. Trimming stripped 6 bases from V and 6 bases from J, with 13 bases between. Looked up from germline, CDR1 is SGDLS and CDR2 is YYNGEE.

This rearrangement joins TRBV5-4 to TRBJ2-5; 11 bases line up with TRBD2. There are 16 residues in the CDR3. CDR1 and CDR2 from the germline V gene are SGHNT and YYREEE (reference sequence). V dropped 4 bases and J dropped 1; count of bases not matched to a gene: 6. The CDR3 sequence is CASSRPSGGSQETQYF. CDR3 sequence (DNA): TGTGCCAGCAGCAGGCCTAGCGGGGGGTCCCAAGAGACCCAGTACTTC. Full variable domain (missing parts from reference TRBV5-4 and TRBJ2-5): ETGVTQSPTHLIKTRGQQVTLRCSSQSGHNTVSWYQQALGQGPQFIFQYYREEENGRGNFPPRFSGLQFPNYSSELNVNALELDDSALYLCASSRPSGGSQETQYFGPGTRLLVL.

The V gene is TRBV19, the J gene TRBJ2-2; D may be TRBD1 (5 bases). The V gene's germline CDR1 is LNHDA and CDR2 SQIVND (reference sequence). Trimming took off 2 bases at V and 3 bases at J, with 10 bases between the two ends. The CDR3 runs to 15 residues. The CDR3 sequence is CASSIKGRDTGELFF. CDR3 DNA sequence: TGTGCCAGTAGTATAAAAGGCAGGGACACCGGGGAGCTGTTTTTT.

This chain joins TRBV28 and TRBJ1-5, with D hard to call. V lost 5 bases to trimming and J lost 11 bases, with 7 bases between them. Per germline, CDR1 MDHEN and CDR2 SYDVKM. This CDR3 comprises 10 residues. CDR3 residues: CASSIMAQHF. DNA for the CDR3: TGTGCCAGCAGTATTATGGCCCAGCATTTT. The full variable domain, completed using reference TRBV28 and TRBJ1-5, is DVKVTQSSRYLVKRTGEKVFLECVQDMDHENMFWYRQDPGLGLRLIYFSYDVKMKEKGDIPEGYSVSREKKERFSLILESASTNQTSMYLCASSIMAQHFGDGTRLSIL.

V and J are TRBV28 and TRBJ2-7, with 7 bases lining up with TRBD1. Germline lookup yields CDR1 MDHEN and CDR2 SYDVKM. V dropped 8 bases and J dropped 1; count of bases not matched to a gene: 14. The length of the CDR3 is 16 residues. As DNA, the CDR3 is TGTGCCAGCGGGGGACAGCAGGGGCCGCATTCCTACGAGCAGTACTTC. Translation: CASGGQQGPHSYEQYF.

This chain joins TRBV30 and TRBJ2-5, with D tentatively TRBD2 (5 bases). In germline, CDR1 is GTSNPN, CDR2 SVGIG (reference sequence). The CDR3 totals 12 residues. Trimming took off 4 bases at V and 5 bases at J, with 11 bases between the two ends. The CDR3 nucleotides read TGTGCCTGGACCTCTAGCACCGAGACCCAGTACTTC. This translates into CAWTSSTETQYF.

The chain couples TRBV6-1 to TRBJ1-6, with TRBD1 matching over 11 bases. The junction had 6 bases not matched to a gene; V was cut back by 5 bases and J by 9 bases. The germline V gene encodes CDR1 MNHNS and CDR2 SASEGT. The CDR3 length is 15 residues. The CDR3 sequence: CASSSRTGGGSPLHF. The CDR3 coding sequence is TGTGCCAGCAGTTCCCGGACAGGGGGCGGTTCACCCCTCCACTTT.

The chain is built from TRBV6-1 and TRBJ2-7, with D possibly TRBD2 on 5 matching bases. The CDR3 consists of 13 residues. CDR1 and CDR2 from the germline V gene are MNHNS and SASEGT. Trimming removed 8 bases from V and 3 bases from J, with 14 bases in between. CDR3 residues: CASGRAAIYEQYF. CDR3 coding DNA: TGTGCCAGCGGGAGAGCTGCAATCTACGAGCAGTACTTC.

The gene calls are TRBV28 and TRBJ1-1; D is possibly TRBD1 (5 bases). V was shortened by 2 bases and J by 13 bases, with 17 bases between the two germline ends. The CDR3 has 13 residues. Germline-derived CDR1 and CDR2 are MDHEN and SYDVKM. CDR3 DNA sequence: TGTGCCAGCAGTTTAGAAAGGGGAGGGACTGGTTTCTTT. Its translation is CASSLERGGTGFF. Looking up the rest from reference TRBV28 and TRBJ1-1 gives the full variable domain: DVKVTQSSRYLVKRTGEKVFLECVQDMDHENMFWYRQDPGLGLRLIYFSYDVKMKEKGDIPEGYSVSREKKERFSLILESASTNQTSMYLCASSLERGGTGFFGQGTRLTVV.

The chain links TRBV5-1 to TRBJ1-6; 7 positions match TRBD1. V shed 7 bases and J 7 bases; nucleotides not matched to a gene: 5. The CDR3 consists of 13 residues. From germline, CDR1 is SGHRS and CDR2 YFSETQ. CDR3 sequence reads: CASGTAENSPLHF. CDR3 coding DNA: TGCGCCAGCGGGACAGCGGAAAATTCACCCCTCCACTTT.

V is TRBV19 and J is TRBJ2-7; D gene ambiguous. This CDR3 has 16 residues. Germline lookup yields CDR1 LNHDA and CDR2 SQIVND (reference sequence). V lost 4 bases to trimming and J lost 0 bases, with 16 bases between them. The CDR3 sequence is CASSTSRVLTSYEQYF. As DNA, the CDR3 is TGTGCCAGTAGTACCTCCCGGGTCCTGACCTCCTACGAGCAGTACTTC. The full variable domain, completed using reference TRBV19 and TRBJ2-7, is DGGITQSPKYLFRKEGQNVTLSCEQNLNHDAMYWYRQDPGQGLRLIYYSQIVNDFQKGDIAEGYSVSREKKESFPLTVTSAQKNPTAFYLCASSTSRVLTSYEQYFGPGTRLTVT.

This chain connects TRBV12-5 to TRBJ1-4; no firm D call. CDR1 is LGHNT, CDR2 FRNRAP, per germline. V lost 5 bases, J lost 1 base, and 8 bases lay in between. The length of the CDR3 is 14 residues. CDR3 nucleotides: TGTGCTAGTGGTCTAGGGAGAACTAATGAAAAACTGTTTTTT. Its protein is CASGLGRTNEKLFF.

V gene TRBV19 combines with J gene TRBJ1-4; 7 nucleotides line up with TRBD1. Trimming at V came to 4 bases and at J to 0 bases, leaving 8 bases not matched to a gene. This CDR3 region has 17 residues. Germline V gene data show CDR1 as LNHDA and CDR2 as SQIVND (reference sequence). CDR3 DNA sequence: TGTGCCAGTAGTACCAAGACAGGGACAGCAACTAATGAAAAACTGTTTTTT. This translates into CASSTKTGTATNEKLFF.

The chain links TRBV7-9 to TRBJ2-5, with 11 bases matching TRBD1. In germline, CDR1 is SEHNR, CDR2 FQNEAQ (reference sequence). The CDR3 covers 14 residues. The V and J ends lost 4 bases and 4 bases, in that order; junction bases with no gene match: 2. The CDR3: CASSSGTGGETQYF. As DNA, the CDR3 is TGTGCCAGCAGCTCAGGGACAGGGGGAGAGACCCAGTACTTC.

The genes are TRBV6-5 and TRBJ1-2; maybe TRBD1 (5 bases). V shed 6 bases and J shed 4 bases, with 15 bases lying between them. The CDR3 is made up of 14 amino acids. The V gene's germline CDR1 is MNHEY and CDR2 SVGAGI. The CDR3 spells CASRPSWGGYGYTF. CDR3 nucleotides: TGTGCCAGCAGGCCCTCATGGGGGGGCTATGGCTACACCTTC.

Details on this clone: Sequence at one end of the junction differs from germline and may be a read error. The genes are TRBV5-3 and TRBJ2-1; D is ambiguous. Being an ORF, TRBV5-3 has a function that is uncertain. The CDR3 length is 13 residues. The CDR3 reads CASSLGWNNEQFF. CDR3 nucleotide sequence: TGTGCCAGCAGCTTGGGCTGGAACAATGAGCAGTTCTTC.

CDR3 loop: CASSIGQGGAGTF. CDR3 sequence (DNA): TGTGCCAGTAGTATAGGCCAAGGGGGCGCAGGCACCTTC. V is TRBV19 and J is TRBJ1-2; 7 nucleotides line up with TRBD1. CDR1 and CDR2 (germline): LNHDA, SQIVND (reference sequence). This CDR3 region has 13 residues. V trimming: 1 base; J trimming: 13 bases; junction bases outside the gene matches: 9. The full variable domain, with the rest looked up from reference TRBV19 and TRBJ1-2, is DGGITQSPKYLFRKEGQNVTLSCEQNLNHDAMYWYRQDPGQGLRLIYYSQIVNDFQKGDIAEGYSVSREKKESFPLTVTSAQKNPTAFYLCASSIGQGGAGTFGSGTRLTVV.

The V call is TRBV5-5, the J call TRBJ2-7; no clear D. CDR3 length: 14 amino acids. Germline V CDR1 and CDR2: SGHKS, YYEKEE (reference sequence). Trimming pared 0 bases from V and 2 bases from J, leaving 9 bases between. The CDR3 is CASSLVTETYEQYF. CDR3 DNA: TGTGCCAGCAGCTTGGTCACTGAGACCTACGAGCAGTACTTC.

This clone was counted once. The chain carries TRBV6-1 and TRBJ2-5; D is ambiguous. The CDR3 is 13 residues long. Trimming pared 5 bases from V and 5 bases from J, leaving 12 bases between. Germline assignment: CDR1 MNHNS and CDR2 SASEGT. The DNA for the CDR3 is TGTGCCAGCAGTTTTCGGACCGGGGAGACCCAGTACTTC. Its translation: CASSFRTGETQYF.

For the CDR3, the DNA is TGTGCCTGGAGTGTGAAAGAGACCCAGTACTTC. Amino acids: CAWSVKETQYF. The V call is TRBV30, the J call TRBJ2-5, with D unclear. Germline CDR1 and CDR2: GTSNPN and SVGIG (reference sequence). V dropped 0 bases and J dropped 3 bases, with 2 bases sitting between them. The CDR3 is 11 amino acids.

The chain is built from TRBV2 and TRBJ1-2; D possibly corresponds to TRBD1 (6 bases). V lost 7 bases, J lost 1 base, and 16 bases lay in between. Germline V gene sequence: CDR1 SNHLY, CDR2 FYNNEI. CDR3 size: 15 residues. The DNA for the CDR3 is TGTGCCAGCAACCCAGGATCAGGGGTTAACTATGGCTACACCTTC. It codes for CASNPGSGVNYGYTF.

The chain combines TRBV6-4 with TRBJ2-2, with unresolved D. Germline V gene lookup returns CDR1 MRHNA and CDR2 SNTAGT. CDR3 length: 15 amino acids. V was pared by 2 bases and J by 5 bases, with 12 bases between. CDR3 nucleotide sequence: TGTGCCAGCAGTGACCGGACGGATCCAACCGGGGAGCTGTTTTTT. Amino acid sequence: CASSDRTDPTGELFF.

The J gene is TRBJ2-5, the V gene TRBV19, with D perhaps given as TRBD1 or TRBD2 (5 bases each). The CDR3 runs 14 residues. V was clipped by 3 bases and J by 2 bases, with 10 bases between them. Germline-derived CDR1 and CDR2 are LNHDA and SQIVND (reference sequence). The CDR3 loop reads CASSITGLQETQYF. The CDR3 coding sequence is TGTGCCAGTAGTATTACGGGGCTACAAGAGACCCAGTACTTC. The variable domain in full, completed from reference TRBV19 and TRBJ2-5, reads DGGITQSPKYLFRKEGQNVTLSCEQNLNHDAMYWYRQDPGQGLRLIYYSQIVNDFQKGDIAEGYSVSREKKESFPLTVTSAQKNPTAFYLCASSITGLQETQYFGPGTRLLVL.